The entry below describes one TCR beta chain. This clone was counted only a few times. Which antigen it targets is not known. Within one base of it there is no much larger clone, and no base qualities were kept. These data belong to a study of beta chain features in type 1 diabetes (dated by TCRdb to the late 2010s). Study-wide context: Mean age, gender distribution, total cell number and subset yield were not different between patients and healthy donors. Regulatory and stem cell-like memory subsets were obtained from only 8 patients and about 8 healthy donors, while naive and central memory subsets were obtained from all 28 donors. The study compared TCRB repertoires of sorted circulating CD4+ T cell subsets between recently diagnosed type 1 diabetes patients and matched healthy donors. Across all samples, some 110,000,000 sorted cells were examined, and cell number per subset correlated strongly with RNA yield.

Each donor gave one peripheral blood draw, averaging roughly 0.11 L, which was collected into heparinised tubes. A BD FACSAria II was used to sort naive, central memory, regulatory and stem cell-like memory CD4+ T cells with a panel that included CD45RO, CCR7, CD25, CD127, CD95 and CD27. All sorted populations exceeded 95% purity. PBMCs were separated immediately by Lymphoprep density gradient centrifugation and were stained directly, without being cultured. So that batch effects would be minimized, each experiment stained and sorted samples in pairs, pairing one healthy donor with one patient. Paper-wide results and their limitations: Because small numbers of individuals were included in the HLA sub-analyses, any influence of HLA type on TCRB rearrangement was left unresolved. The naive, central memory and regulatory TCRB repertoires appeared to resemble one another more closely among patients than among healthy donors. Fewer insertions and more nucleotide deletions at VDJ recombination sites were observed in patients with type 1 diabetes, implying thymic rearrangement abnormalities. Because cDNA was sequenced instead of genomic DNA, highly expressing activated cells could be over-represented, though the groups showed no difference in activation or CD3 levels. Type 1 diabetes patients showed a moderate but significant shortening of TCRB CDR3 length in all four CD4+ subsets. Shorter templates might have been favored by PCR, but patient and control samples were amplified and corrected together, so both groups would have been affected equally by any skew.

The entire isolated RNA was reverse transcribed using the High Capacity cDNA Reverse Transcription Kit, and thus expressed TCRB transcripts were sequenced. Naive, central memory and regulatory T cell samples underwent deep immunoSEQ sequencing, averaging approximately 3.3 million total reads per sample. Sorted cells were lysed in RLT buffer, and RNA was extracted using DNase-treated RNeasy Micro or Mini kits according to cell number. Each cell subset was processed separately to prevent cross-contamination, with patient and healthy donor samples processed together. TCRB sequences were amplified from cDNA with the immunoSEQ multiplex PCR, producing 87-bp fragments spanning the CDR3 region. Sequencing of the amplicons was done on the Illumina HiSeq platform. On the authors' methods: Synthetic template baselines were used to correct PCR bias computationally, reads within Hamming distance 2 were collapsed together, and singletons that could not be merged were discarded. Reads were aligned against IMGT to assign V, D and J genes, CDR3 length and insertions or deletions at six rearrangement sites. Clonotype counts were normalized to sorted cell number within each subset before computing true diversity and Gini coefficients with the tcR R package. Repertoire sharing was quantified using the overlap coefficient calculated on TCRB nucleotide sequences. Out-of-frame TCRB sequences from naive cells were analyzed to stand in for the pre-selection repertoire. Drawn from immuneACCESS, this table holds only the in-frame rearrangements with V and J called that TCRdb kept. Clones are partly lost; checked studies trace under half to an unresolved V gene and leave the rest unexplained. V, J and clone size were drawn from that table, and D and trimming were deduced from the DNA. This sample lists about 620,000 clones; about a sixth were detected once. The ten most abundant clones make up 0.07% to 0.095% of the sample.

CDR1 and CDR2, per the germline V gene, are SGHTA and FQGTGA. Including the terminal cysteine and phenylalanine, the CDR3 comprises 13 residues. Solely the CDR3 DNA is kept, with 39 bases framed from the first base. V sheds 5 bases and J sheds 8 bases, leaving 12 bases between their ends. The sequenced sample consisted of naive CD4+ T cells from blood. This sample's cell subset or site label indicates: true naive CD4+ T cells. The V and J genes are TRBV7-3 and TRBJ2-2, with no confidently assigned D gene. The origin of this receptor is a man aged 18 to 30 in good health. The DNA is as follows: TGTGCCAGCAGCATGGGTTACCTGGGGGAGCTGTTTTTT. This encodes CASSMGYLGELFF.